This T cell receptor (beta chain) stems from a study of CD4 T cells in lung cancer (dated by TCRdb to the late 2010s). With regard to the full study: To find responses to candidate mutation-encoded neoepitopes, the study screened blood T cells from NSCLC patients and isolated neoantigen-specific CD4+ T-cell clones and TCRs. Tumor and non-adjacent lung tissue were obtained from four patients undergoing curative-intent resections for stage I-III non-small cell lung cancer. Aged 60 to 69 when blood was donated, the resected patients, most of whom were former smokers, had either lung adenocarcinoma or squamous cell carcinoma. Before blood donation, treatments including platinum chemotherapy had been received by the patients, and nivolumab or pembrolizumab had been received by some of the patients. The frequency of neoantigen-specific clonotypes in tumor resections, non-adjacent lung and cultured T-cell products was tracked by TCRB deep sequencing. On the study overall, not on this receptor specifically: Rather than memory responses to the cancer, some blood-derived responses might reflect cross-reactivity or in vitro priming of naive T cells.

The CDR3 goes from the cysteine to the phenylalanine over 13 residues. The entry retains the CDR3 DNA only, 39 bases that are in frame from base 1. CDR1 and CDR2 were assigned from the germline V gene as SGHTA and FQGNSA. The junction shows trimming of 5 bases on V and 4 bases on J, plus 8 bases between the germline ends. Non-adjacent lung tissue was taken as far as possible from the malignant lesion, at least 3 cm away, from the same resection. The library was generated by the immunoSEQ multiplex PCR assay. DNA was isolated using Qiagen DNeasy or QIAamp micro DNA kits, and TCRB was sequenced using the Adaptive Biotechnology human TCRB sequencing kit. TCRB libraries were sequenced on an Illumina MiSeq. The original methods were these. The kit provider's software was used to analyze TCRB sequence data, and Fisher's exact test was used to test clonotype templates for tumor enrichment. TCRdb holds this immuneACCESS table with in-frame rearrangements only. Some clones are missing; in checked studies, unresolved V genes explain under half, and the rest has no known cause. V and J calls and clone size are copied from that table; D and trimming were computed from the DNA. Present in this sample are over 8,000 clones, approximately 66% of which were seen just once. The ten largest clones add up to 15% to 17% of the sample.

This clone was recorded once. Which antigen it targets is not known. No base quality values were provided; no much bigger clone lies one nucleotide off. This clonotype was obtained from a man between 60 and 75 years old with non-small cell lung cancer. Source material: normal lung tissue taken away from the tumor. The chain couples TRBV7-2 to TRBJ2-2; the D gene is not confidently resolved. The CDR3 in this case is CASSHRATGELFF. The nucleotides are TGTGCCAGCAGCCATAGAGCCACCGGGGAGCTGTTTTTT.